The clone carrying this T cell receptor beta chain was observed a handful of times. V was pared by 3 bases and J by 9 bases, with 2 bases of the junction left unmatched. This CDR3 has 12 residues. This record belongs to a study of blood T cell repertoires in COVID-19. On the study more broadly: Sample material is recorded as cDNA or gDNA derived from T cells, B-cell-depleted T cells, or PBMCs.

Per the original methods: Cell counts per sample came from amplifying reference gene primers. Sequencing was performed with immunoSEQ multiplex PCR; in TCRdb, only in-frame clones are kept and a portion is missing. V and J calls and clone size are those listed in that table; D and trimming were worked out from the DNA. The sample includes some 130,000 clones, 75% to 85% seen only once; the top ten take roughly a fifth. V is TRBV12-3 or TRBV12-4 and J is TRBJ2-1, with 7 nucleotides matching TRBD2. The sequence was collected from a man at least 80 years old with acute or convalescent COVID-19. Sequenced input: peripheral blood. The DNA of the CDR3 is TGTGCCAGCAGTTTGACTAGCTCTGAGCAGTTCTTC. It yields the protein CASSLTSSEQFF.